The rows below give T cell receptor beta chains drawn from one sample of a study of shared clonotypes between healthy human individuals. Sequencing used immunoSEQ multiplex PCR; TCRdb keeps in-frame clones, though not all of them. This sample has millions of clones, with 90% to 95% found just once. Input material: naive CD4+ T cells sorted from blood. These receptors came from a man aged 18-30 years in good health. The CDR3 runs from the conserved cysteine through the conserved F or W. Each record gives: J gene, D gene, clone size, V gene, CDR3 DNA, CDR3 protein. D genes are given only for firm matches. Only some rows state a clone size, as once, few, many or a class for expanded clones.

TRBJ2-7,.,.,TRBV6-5,TGTGCCAGCAGAGCTTCGGGAGAGCAGTACTTC,CASRASGEQYF
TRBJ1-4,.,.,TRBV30,TGTGCCTGGAGTGTAGGGGCGGGAACTAATGAAAAACTGTTTTTT,CAWSVGAGTNEKLFF
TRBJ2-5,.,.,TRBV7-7,TGTGCTAGCAGCTTAGGGACGGGTCAAGAGACCCAGTACTTC,CASSLGTGQETQYF
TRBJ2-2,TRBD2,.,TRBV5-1,TGCGCCAGCAGAAAACCGGGACTAGCGTTCACCGGGGAGCTGTTTTTT,CASRKPGLAFTGELFF
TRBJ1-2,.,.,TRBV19,TGTGCCAGTAGTCGGGGGACCTATGGCTACACCTTC,CASSRGTYGYTF
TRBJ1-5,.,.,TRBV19,TGTGCCAGTAGGTTCCAGATCAATCAGCCCCAGCATTTT,CASRFQINQPQHF
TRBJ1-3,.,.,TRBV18,TGTGCCAGCTCACCCTCCGAAATCTCTGGAAACACCATATATTTT,CASSPSEISGNTIYF
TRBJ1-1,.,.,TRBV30,TGTGCCTGGAGCTTGTACACTGAAGCTTTCTTT,CAWSLYTEAFF
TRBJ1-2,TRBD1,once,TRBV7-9,TGTGCCAGCAGCCATTCGACAGGGGATTATGGCTACACCTTC,CASSHSTGDYGYTF
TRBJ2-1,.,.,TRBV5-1,TGCGCCAGCAGCCCTGACAGAACCTCAAGCTCCTACAATGAGCAGTTCTTC,CASSPDRTSSSYNEQFF
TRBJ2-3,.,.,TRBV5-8,TGTGCCAGCAGCTTTCTAAGCACAGATACGCAGTATTTT,CASSFLSTDTQYF
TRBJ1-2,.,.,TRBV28,TGTGCCAGCAGTTTTCTTCGTGTAGCCCAAGTTTATGGCTACACCTTC,CASSFLRVAQVYGYTF
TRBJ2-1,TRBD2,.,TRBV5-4,TGTGCCAGCAGCGGGCCGGGACTAGCGGGGGATCTATCCTACAATGAGCAGTTCTTC,CASSGPGLAGDLSYNEQFF
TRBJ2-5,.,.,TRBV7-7,TGTGCTAGCAGCTTTTCCGGGGGGCGCTGGGAGACCCAGTACTTC,CASSFSGGRWETQYF
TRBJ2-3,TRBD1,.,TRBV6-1,TGTGCCAGCAGTGGAGCCGGGACAGGGACAGATACGCAGTATTTT,CASSGAGTGTDTQYF
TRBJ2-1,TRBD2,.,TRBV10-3,TGTGCCATCAGTGAGTCGCCCCCGCAGGGACTAGCGGGCGACAATGAGCAGTTCTTC,CAISESPPQGLAGDNEQFF
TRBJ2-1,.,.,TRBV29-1,TGCAGCGTTGAACCCGGGAATGAGCAGTTCTTC,CSVEPGNEQFF
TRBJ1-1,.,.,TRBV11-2,TGTGCCAGCAGCTTTACCGGGGGCAAGATGAACACTGAAGCTTTCTTT,CASSFTGGKMNTEAFF
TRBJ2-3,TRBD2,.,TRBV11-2,TGTGCCAGCAGCCGAGGGACTAGCGGGAGTGGGGATACGCAGTATTTT,CASSRGTSGSGDTQYF
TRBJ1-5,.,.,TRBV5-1,TGCGCCAGCAGCTTGGCCGGTAGGCACCTTTATAGCAATCAGCCCCAGCATTTT,CASSLAGRHLYSNQPQHF
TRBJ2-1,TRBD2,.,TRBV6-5,TGTGCCACAACTCGCGGGGGGTCCTACAATGAGCAGTTCTTC,CATTRGGSYNEQFF
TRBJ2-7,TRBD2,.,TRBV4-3,TGCGCCAGCAGCCAAGGGGCCGGGACTAGCTCCTTCTACGAGCAGTACTTC,CASSQGAGTSSFYEQYF
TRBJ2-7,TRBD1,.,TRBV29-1,TGCAGCGTGTCGGGACAGGGGAAATCCAGCTCCTACGAGCAGTACTTC,CSVSGQGKSSSYEQYF
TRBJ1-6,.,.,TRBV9,TGTGCCAGCAGCGTAGATGAGGGGCAGAGCTCCTATAATTCACCCCTCCACTTT,CASSVDEGQSSYNSPLHF
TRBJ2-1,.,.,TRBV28,TGTGCCAGCACCCGCCGGGGGAATGAGCAGTTCTTC,CASTRRGNEQFF
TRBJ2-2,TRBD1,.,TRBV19,TGTGCCAGCCAGGGACAGGGATACACCGGGGAGCTGTTTTTT,CASQGQGYTGELFF
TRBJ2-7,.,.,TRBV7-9,TGTGCCAGCAGTCGATCCCTAGCTTTGGAGCAGTACTTC,CASSRSLALEQYF
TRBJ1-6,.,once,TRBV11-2,TGTGCCAGCAGCTCGGACCGGAGCTCCTATAATTCACCCCTCCACTTT,CASSSDRSSYNSPLHF
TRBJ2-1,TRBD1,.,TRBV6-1,TGTGCCAGCAGACCCGGGACAGGGACCGCTGAGCAGTTCTTC,CASRPGTGTAEQFF
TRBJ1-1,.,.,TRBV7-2,TGTGCCAGCTCCCTAACGGGCCAAAACACTGAAGCTTTCTTT,CASSLTGQNTEAFF
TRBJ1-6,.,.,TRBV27,TGTGCCAGCAGGCAGGGTAATAATAATTCACCCCTCCACTTT,CASRQGNNNSPLHF
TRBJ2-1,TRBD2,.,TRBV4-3,TGCGCCAGCAGCCAGGAAAGGACTAGCGGGGTGTACAATGAGCAGTTCTTC,CASSQERTSGVYNEQFF
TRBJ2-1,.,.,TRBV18,TGTGCCAGCTCACCGTCCCAAAGCTCCTACAATGAGCAGTTCTTC,CASSPSQSSYNEQFF
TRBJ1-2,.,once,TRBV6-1,TGTGCCAGCAGGGGGTTCGTAAACTATGGCTACACCTTC,CASRGFVNYGYTF
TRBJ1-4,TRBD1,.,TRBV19,TGTGCCAGTAGTCATCCGGGACAGGGGGCCTCAACTAATGAAAAACTGTTTTTT,CASSHPGQGASTNEKLFF
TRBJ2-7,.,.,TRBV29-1,TGCAGCGTTGGGGGCACTCTCTCCTACGAGCAGTACTTC,CSVGGTLSYEQYF
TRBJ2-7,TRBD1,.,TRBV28,TGTGCCAGCAGTTCCTACTTAAGCCGGGACAGCAAGGGGAAGAACTCCTACGAGCAGTACTTC,CASSSYLSRDSKGKNSYEQYF
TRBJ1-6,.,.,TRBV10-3,TGTGCCATCAGTAGGGGTGCACTTAATTCACCCCTCCACTTT,CAISRGALNSPLHF
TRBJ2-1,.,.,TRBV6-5,TGTGCCAGCAGTTCATTAGCGCCGAGCTCCTACAATGAGCAGTTCTTC,CASSSLAPSSYNEQFF
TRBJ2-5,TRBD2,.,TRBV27,TGTGCCAGCAGTCCTTCCCGGGGATCGGGACTACAAGAGACCCAGTACTTC,CASSPSRGSGLQETQYF
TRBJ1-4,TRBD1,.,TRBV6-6,TGTGCCAGCAGTTGGGGACAGTGGGGAGAAAAACTGTTTTTT,CASSWGQWGEKLFF
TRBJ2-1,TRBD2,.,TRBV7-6,TGTGCCAGCAGCTTTACTAGCGGGGGGGACGGTGAGCAGTTCTTC,CASSFTSGGDGEQFF
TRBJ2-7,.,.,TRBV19,TGTGCCAGTAGCGACCCCCCGGACACCTACGAGCAGTACTTC,CASSDPPDTYEQYF
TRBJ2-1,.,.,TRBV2,TGTGCCAGCAGGGTTAGCAATGAGCAGTTCTTC,CASRVSNEQFF
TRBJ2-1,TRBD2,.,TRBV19,TGTGCCAGTAAGGGCGGGGGGGCAGGTGAGCAGTTCTTC,CASKGGGAGEQFF
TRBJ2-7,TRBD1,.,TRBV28,TGTGCCAGCAGTTCCGGGACAGGGCGCTACGAGCAGTACTTC,CASSSGTGRYEQYF
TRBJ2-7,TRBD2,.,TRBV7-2,TGTGCCAGCACCCTAAGGTCTAGCGGGATATTACCCTACGAGCAGTACTTC,CASTLRSSGILPYEQYF
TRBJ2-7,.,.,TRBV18,TGTGCCAGCTCGCCATCTTCCTACGAGCAGTACTTC,CASSPSSYEQYF
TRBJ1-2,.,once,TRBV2,TGTGCCAGCAGTGGTACCACAGCCGGCCGGGGCTACACCTTC,CASSGTTAGRGYTF
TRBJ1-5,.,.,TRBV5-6,TGTGCCAGCAGCTTGGGGTTCGGGGAACAGCCCCAGCATTTT,CASSLGFGEQPQHF
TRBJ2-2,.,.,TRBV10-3,TGTGCCATCAGTGTAAGGACCGGGGAGCTGTTTTTT,CAISVRTGELFF
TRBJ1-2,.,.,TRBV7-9,TGTGCCAGCAGGTGGACCGGGTCCCATGGCTACACCTTC,CASRWTGSHGYTF
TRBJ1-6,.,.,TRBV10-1,TGCGCCAGCAGGGCGGACGATTCACCCCTCCACTTT,CASRADDSPLHF
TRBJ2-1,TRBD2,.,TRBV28,TGTGCCAGCGGAGGGTTTCAGCGGGGGGCCGATGAGCAGTTCTTC,CASGGFQRGADEQFF
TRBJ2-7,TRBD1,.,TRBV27,TGTGCCAGCAGTTCTCCGGGACAGGGAGCGGGGGAGCAGTACTTC,CASSSPGQGAGEQYF
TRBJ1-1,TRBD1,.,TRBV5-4,TGTGCCAGCAGCTCCAGGACAGGAGTGAACACTGAAGCTTTCTTT,CASSSRTGVNTEAFF
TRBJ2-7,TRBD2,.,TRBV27,TGTGCCAGCAGTTCAACCCTAGCGGCTCTTCCCTACGAGCAGTACTTC,CASSSTLAALPYEQYF